The rows below give T cell receptor beta chains drawn from one sample of a study of blood T cell repertoires in COVID-19. Only in-frame clones appear in the TCRdb table, and some are missing; sequencing was by immunoSEQ multiplex PCR. The table has about 170,000 clones, just under 85% seen once. The sequenced sample consisted of peripheral blood. These receptor sequences come from a woman at least 80 years old with COVID-19, enrolled during active disease. Each CDR3 is given with its conserved first and last residue. The D gene is left open where the match is weak. A row's size may be missing; if present it is once, few, many or a size class.

d_gene,v_gene,abundance,j_gene,len,CDR3aa,CDR3nt
-,TRBV4-1,-,TRBJ2-5,15,CASSQGDRAAETQYF,TGCGCCAGCAGCCAAGGTGATAGAGCCGCCGAGACCCAGTACTTC
-,TRBV25-1,-,TRBJ2-6,14,CASSERGGANVLTF,TGTGCCAGCAGTGAAAGGGGAGGGGCCAACGTCCTGACTTTC
-,TRBV4-1,many,TRBJ1-1,14,CASSQENMRYRAFF,TGCGCCAGCAGCCAAGAGAATATGAGGTATCGAGCTTTCTTT
-,TRBV19,-,TRBJ1-3,14,CASSIGWRPTTIYF,TGTGCCAGTAGTATAGGTTGGCGGCCAACCACCATATATTTT
-,TRBV2,few,TRBJ2-7,15,CASSDLVLGGGEQYF,TGTGCCAGCAGTGATCTGGTCCTGGGGGGAGGTGAGCAGTACTTC
-,TRBV9,once,TRBJ2-2,15,CASSTVGGHGGELFF,TGTGCCAGCAGCACCGTGGGGGGGCACGGCGGGGAGCTGTTTTTT
-,TRBV6-4,-,TRBJ1-5,13,CASSEVGGTPQHF,TGTGCCAGCAGTGAAGTTGGAGGAACGCCCCAGCATTTT
-,TRBV21-1,-,TRBJ2-4,15,CASSNTEIAKNIQYF,TGTGCCAGCAGCAACACCGAGATAGCCAAAAACATTCAGTACTTC
-,TRBV6-2/TRBV6-3,few,TRBJ1-2,15,CASSRRAIQRDGYTF,TGTGCCAGCAGTCGCCGGGCAATTCAGCGGGATGGCTACACCTTC
-,TRBV15,-,TRBJ1-3,14,CATSSSSAGNTIYF,TGTGCCACCAGCAGTTCTAGCGCAGGAAACACCATATATTTT
-,TRBV11-2,-,TRBJ1-4,14,CASRKTTTNEKLFF,TGTGCCAGCAGGAAAACAACCACTAATGAAAAACTGTTTTTT
-,TRBV2,-,TRBJ1-5,15,CASADRGGYNQPQHF,TGTGCCAGCGCTGACCGTGGAGGGTACAATCAGCCCCAGCATTTT
-,TRBV6-5,-,TRBJ2-2,13,CASRTPGGGELFF,TGTGCCAGCAGGACCCCCGGAGGTGGGGAGCTGTTTTTT
TRBD2,TRBV3-1/TRBV3-2,-,TRBJ2-2,17,CASRRTSGGQNTGELFF,TGTGCCAGCAGGCGGACTAGCGGGGGGCAGAACACCGGGGAGCTGTTTTTT
-,TRBV6-5,-,TRBJ2-2,14,CASRRTSWTGELFF,TGTGCCAGCAGAAGAACTAGCTGGACCGGGGAGCTGTTTTTT
-,TRBV5-1,-,TRBJ2-7,15,CASSLQATGSYEQYF,TGCGCCAGCAGCTTACAGGCGACAGGATCCTACGAGCAGTACTTC
-,TRBV7-2,-,TRBJ2-3,14,CASSLGYRTDTQYF,TGTGCCAGCAGCTTGGGCTACCGCACAGATACGCAGTATTTT
TRBD2,TRBV10-1,-,TRBJ2-7,17,CASSDRGRVAGAYEQYF,TGCGCCAGCAGTGATCGGGGGAGGGTAGCGGGAGCCTACGAGCAGTACTTC
-,TRBV19,-,TRBJ1-6,17,CASSKGVSGSYNSPLHF,TGTGCCAGTAGCAAGGGGGTGTCGGGCTCCTATAATTCACCCCTCCACTTT
-,TRBV19,-,TRBJ2-5,14,CASSRQAMRETQYF,TGTGCCAGTAGTAGGCAGGCCATGCGAGAGACCCAGTACTTC
TRBD1,TRBV2,once,TRBJ2-6,15,CASSVGQAGANVLTF,TGTGCCAGCAGTGTTGGACAGGCTGGGGCCAACGTCCTGACTTTC
-,TRBV19,-,TRBJ1-2,15,CASSKISGTNYGYTF,TGTGCCAGTAGTAAAATTTCGGGGACTAACTATGGCTACACCTTC
TRBD1,TRBV28,-,TRBJ2-7,15,CASSPGGTGAEEQYF,TGTGCCAGCAGCCCGGGTGGGACAGGGGCGGAGGAGCAGTACTTC
-,TRBV6-5,-,TRBJ1-2,14,CASSYSRVGYGYTF,TGTGCCAGCAGTTACTCGAGGGTTGGTTATGGCTACACCTTC
-,TRBV10-2,-,TRBJ2-7,13,CASSDSGRYEQYF,TGCGCCAGCAGTGATTCAGGGCGTTACGAGCAGTACTTC
-,TRBV2,-,TRBJ2-2,13,CASRGSRTGELFF,TGTGCCAGCAGAGGCTCCAGGACCGGGGAGCTGTTTTTT
TRBD1,TRBV15,-,TRBJ2-3,16,CATSGRQGSVTDTQYF,TGTGCCACCAGCGGACGACAGGGTTCTGTCACAGATACGCAGTATTTT
TRBD2,TRBV19,-,TRBJ2-6,17,CASNLGGRLAGANVLTF,TGTGCCAGTAACCTTGGCGGGAGGTTGGCTGGGGCCAACGTCCTGACTTTC
-,TRBV5-4,once,TRBJ2-7,15,CASSPGGRQDHEQYF,TGTGCCAGCAGCCCTGGTGGGAGACAGGACCACGAGCAGTACTTC
-,TRBV11-2,few,TRBJ2-7,11,CASSQSYEQYF,TGTGCCAGCAGCCAGTCCTACGAGCAGTACTTC
-,TRBV5-1,-,TRBJ2-1,14,CASGIQGRDNEQFF,TGCGCCAGCGGTATACAGGGAAGAGACAATGAGCAGTTCTTC
TRBD2,TRBV3-1/TRBV3-2,-,TRBJ2-5,16,CASSQDKLGRQETQYF,TGTGCCAGCAGCCAAGACAAGCTCGGGAGGCAAGAGACCCAGTACTTC
TRBD1,TRBV7-2,-,TRBJ2-2,15,CASSPQGPNTGELFF,TGTGCCAGCAGTCCACAGGGGCCGAACACCGGGGAGCTGTTTTTT
TRBD1,TRBV25-1,-,TRBJ1-2,14,CASSGDRGIYGYTF,TGTGCCAGCAGTGGTGACAGGGGGATCTATGGCTACACCTTC
TRBD1,TRBV15,few,TRBJ2-7,15,CATSSYDRGAYEQYF,TGTGCCACCAGCAGCTACGACAGGGGGGCCTACGAGCAGTACTTC
-,TRBV19,-,TRBJ2-5,13,CASSQPGQETQYF,TGTGCCAGTAGCCAACCCGGCCAAGAGACCCAGTACTTC
-,TRBV9,-,TRBJ2-1,15,CASSVWGVSYNEQFF,TGTGCCAGCAGCGTATGGGGAGTCTCCTACAATGAGCAGTTCTTC
TRBD1,TRBV14,-,TRBJ2-5,16,CASQAKTGEPQETQYF,TGTGCCAGCCAAGCAAAAACAGGGGAACCACAAGAGACCCAGTACTTC
-,TRBV6-1,-,TRBJ1-5,15,CASSESGVSNQPQHF,TGTGCCAGCAGTGAGTCCGGAGTTAGCAATCAGCCCCAGCATTTT
TRBD1,TRBV19,-,TRBJ2-7,15,CASSPRGTGTYEQYF,TGTGCCAGTAGTCCCCGAGGGACAGGGACCTACGAGCAGTACTTC
TRBD1,TRBV7-3,-,TRBJ2-2,15,CASSQEDRRSGELFF,TGTGCCAGCAGCCAAGAGGACAGGAGATCCGGGGAGCTGTTTTTT
-,TRBV5-1,-,TRBJ1-3,15,CASSTGGISGNTIYF,TGCGCCAGCAGTACCGGGGGGATCTCTGGAAACACCATATATTTT